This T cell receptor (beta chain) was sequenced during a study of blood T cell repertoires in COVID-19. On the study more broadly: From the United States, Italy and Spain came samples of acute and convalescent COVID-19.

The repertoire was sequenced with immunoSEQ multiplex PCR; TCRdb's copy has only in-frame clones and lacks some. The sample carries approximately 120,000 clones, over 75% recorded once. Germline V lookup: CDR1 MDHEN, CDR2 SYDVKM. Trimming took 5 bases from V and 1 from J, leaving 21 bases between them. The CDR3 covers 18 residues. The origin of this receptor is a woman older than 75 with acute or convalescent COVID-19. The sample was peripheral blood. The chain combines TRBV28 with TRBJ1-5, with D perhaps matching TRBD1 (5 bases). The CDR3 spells CASSTRRGPGVSNQPQHF. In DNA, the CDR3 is TGTGCCAGCAGTACCCGTCGTGGGCCGGGGGTGAGCAATCAGCCCCAGCATTTT.